This TCR beta chain was identified during a study of cytomegalovirus exposure and HLA in healthy donors. Note on this clone: The antigen is unknown.

Unmatched junction bases numbered 10, after V lost 4 bases and J lost 5 bases. Germline CDR1 and CDR2: SGHRS and YFSETQ. The length of the CDR3 is 16 residues. PCR amplification relied on 60 Vbeta primers (plus 13 Jbeta primers). Libraries were prepared by immunoSEQ multiplex PCR; TCRdb keeps only in-frame clonotypes and omits some of them. The sample lists approximately 88,000 clones; 50% to 80% were seen once. General study points: Indistinguishable V segments, including TRBV6-2 and TRBV6-3, were excluded.

The sequence was obtained from a man between 60 and 70 years old in good health and CMV-seronegative. This sequence joins TRBV5-1 and TRBJ2-5, with 11 bases that match TRBD1. Material for sequencing was PBMCs. DNA of the CDR3: TGCGCCAGCAGCCTCGGGACAGGGGGTTTATGGGAGACCCAGTACTTC. It codes for CASSLGTGGLWETQYF.